The 9 T cell receptor beta chains presented below share a single source sample, sequenced in a study of blood T cell repertoires in COVID-19. Profiling relied on immunoSEQ multiplex PCR, and the TCRdb table lists in-frame clones only, not all of them. This table has some 330,000 clones, approximately 88% appearing once. Sequencing input: PBMCs or T cells enriched from blood (not recorded which). These receptors originate from a man younger than 40 who had recovered from COVID-19.

V is TRBV24-1 and J is TRBJ2-1; 12 bases agree with TRBD2. CDR1 and CDR2 (germline): KGHDR, SFDVKD. The CDR3 is 15 amino acids. V shed 3 bases and J 8 bases; nucleotides not matched to a gene: 4. The CDR3 reads CATSDLAGGPHEQFF. The CDR3 region has the DNA TGTGCCACCAGTGATCTAGCGGGGGGGCCGCATGAGCAGTTCTTC.

This chain uses TRBV5-8 with TRBJ2-2; TRBD1 matches at 7 bases. CDR1 and CDR2 from the germline V gene are SGHTS and YDEGEE. The CDR3 has 15 residues. The V segment lost 6 bases and the J segment 3 bases; nucleotides outside the gene matches: 8. CDR3 loop: CASTLTGRYTGELFF. The CDR3 DNA is TGTGCCAGCACGTTGACAGGGCGGTACACCGGGGAGCTGTTTTTT.

This clone was counted a few times. The J gene is TRBJ2-1, the V gene TRBV2; 9 bases are shared with TRBD2. With V trimmed by 2 bases and J by 4 bases, 3 bases remained unmatched. CDR1 SNHLY and CDR2 FYNNEI come from the germline V gene. The CDR3 sequence is 15 residues long. CDR3 in DNA: TGTGCCAGCAGTGAAAAGGCGGGGGGGTACAATGAGCAGTTCTTC. Protein product: CASSEKAGGYNEQFF.

CDR3 residues: CASSSPRKQETQYF. The CDR3 bases are TGTGCCAGCTCATCTCCTAGAAAACAAGAGACCCAGTACTTC. This chain joins TRBV18 and TRBJ2-5; no reliable D call. The germline V and J ends were trimmed by 5 bases and 2 bases, with 12 bases remaining between them. Germline CDR1 reads KGHSH; CDR2 reads LQKENI. The CDR3 has 14 residues.

This chain links TRBV2 with TRBJ2-7; D is undetermined. Germline V lookup: CDR1 SNHLY, CDR2 FYNNEI. The CDR3 extends over 13 amino acids. V was pared by 6 bases and J by 0 bases, with 9 bases between. This CDR3 reads CASSPDYSYEQYF. CDR3 sequence (DNA): TGTGCCAGCAGCCCAGATTACTCCTACGAGCAGTACTTC.

CDR3 sequence (DNA): TGTGCCAGCAGTTACTGGAGAACTAGCGGGAATGAGCAGTTCTTC. It yields the protein CASSYWRTSGNEQFF. The rearrangement joins TRBV6-5 to TRBJ2-1; TRBD2 matches 9 bases. The CDR3 sequence is 15 residues long. Germline V CDR1 and CDR2: MNHEY, SVGAGI. V lost 1 base to trimming and J lost 7 bases; unmatched junction nucleotides: 5.

The chain carries TRBV7-9 and TRBJ2-3; no firm D call. V was cut by 1 base and J by 3 bases, with 14 bases left in between. CDR3 length: 16 residues. The germline gives CDR1 SEHNR, CDR2 FQNEAQ (reference sequence). The CDR3 reads CASSLGGRGTTDTQYF. CDR3 bases: TGTGCCAGCAGCTTAGGAGGTCGTGGAACGACAGATACGCAGTATTTT.

This clone was seen just once. Other DNA sequences in the same sample also yield this CDR3. This chain joins TRBV20-1 and TRBJ1-1; D is uncertain. CDR3 length: 11 amino acids. Trimming removed 5 bases at V and 0 bases at J, with 4 bases between. The V gene's germline CDR1 is DFQATT and CDR2 SNEGSKA (reference sequence). The CDR3, as DNA: TGCAGTGCTGAGTTGAACACTGAAGCTTTCTTT. Amino acid sequence: CSAELNTEAFF.

The genes are TRBV7-9 and TRBJ2-3, with 7 nucleotides matching TRBD2. The CDR3 is 17 residues long. V gave up 1 base and J gave up 0 bases; unmatched junction bases: 7. In germline, CDR1 is SEHNR, CDR2 FQNEAQ (reference sequence). Here the CDR3 reads CASSLGVLAASTDTQYF. The CDR3 bases are TGTGCCAGCAGCTTAGGTGTTCTAGCGGCGAGCACAGATACGCAGTATTTT.